This T cell receptor (beta chain) comes out of a study of shared clonotypes between healthy human individuals. It was CD45RO-negative cells, positively selected for CCR7, that made up naive CD8 cells, with terminally differentiated effector memory CD45RA+ cells excluded. CDR1 is SGHTA and CDR2 is FQGNSA in the germline V gene. The CDR3 has 16 amino acids. V lost 1 base and J lost 6; bases outside the gene matches: 4. Sequenced by immunoSEQ multiplex PCR; TCRdb stores in-frame clones only, minus some. Of roughly 810,000 clones listed, 90% to 98% are singletons. The clonotype originates from a young man in good health. The sequenced sample was naive CD8+ T cells sorted from blood. The chain combines TRBV7-2 with TRBJ2-7; TRBD2 agrees at 15 bases. The CDR3 reads CASSLELGLAGGEQYF. The CDR3, as DNA: TGTGCCAGCAGCTTAGAACTGGGACTAGCGGGAGGCGAGCAGTACTTC.